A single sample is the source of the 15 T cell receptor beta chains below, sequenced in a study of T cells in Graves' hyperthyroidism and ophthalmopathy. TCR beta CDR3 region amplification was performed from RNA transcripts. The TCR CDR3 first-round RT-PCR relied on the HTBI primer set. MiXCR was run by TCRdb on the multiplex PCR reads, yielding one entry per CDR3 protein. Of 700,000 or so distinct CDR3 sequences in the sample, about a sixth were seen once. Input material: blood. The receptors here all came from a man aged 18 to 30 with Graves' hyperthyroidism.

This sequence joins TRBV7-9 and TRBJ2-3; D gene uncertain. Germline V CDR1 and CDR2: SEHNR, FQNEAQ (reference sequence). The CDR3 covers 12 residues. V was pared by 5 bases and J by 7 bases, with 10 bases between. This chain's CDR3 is CASSPMTYTQYF. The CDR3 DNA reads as TGTGCCAGCAGCCCGATGACTTATACGCAGTATTTT.

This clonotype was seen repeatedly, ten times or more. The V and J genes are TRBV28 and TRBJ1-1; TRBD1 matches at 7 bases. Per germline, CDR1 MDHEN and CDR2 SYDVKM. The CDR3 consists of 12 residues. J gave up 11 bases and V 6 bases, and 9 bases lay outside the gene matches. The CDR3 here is CASRGDSSVAFF. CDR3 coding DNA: TGTGCCAGCAGAGGGGACAGCTCTGTGGCTTTCTTT.

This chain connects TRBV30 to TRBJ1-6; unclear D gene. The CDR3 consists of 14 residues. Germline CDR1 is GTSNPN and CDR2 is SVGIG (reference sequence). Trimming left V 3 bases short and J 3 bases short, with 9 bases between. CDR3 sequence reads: CAWRRGYYNSPLHF. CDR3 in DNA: TGTGCCTGGAGGCGAGGGTACTATAATTCACCCCTCCACTTT.

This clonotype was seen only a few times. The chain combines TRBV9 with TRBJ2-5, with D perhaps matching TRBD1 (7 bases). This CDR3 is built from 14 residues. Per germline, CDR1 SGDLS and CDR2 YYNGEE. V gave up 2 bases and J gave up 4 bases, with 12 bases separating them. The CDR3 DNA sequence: TGTGCCAGCAGCGTCGGAGGGGGCGTAGAGACCCAGTACTTC. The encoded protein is CASSVGGGVETQYF. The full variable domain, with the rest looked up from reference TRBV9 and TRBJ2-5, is DSGVTQTPKHLITATGQRVTLRCSPRSGDLSVYWYQQSLDQGLQFLIQYYNGEERAKGNILERFSAQQFPDLHSELNLSSLELGDSALYFCASSVGGGVETQYFGPGTRLLVL.

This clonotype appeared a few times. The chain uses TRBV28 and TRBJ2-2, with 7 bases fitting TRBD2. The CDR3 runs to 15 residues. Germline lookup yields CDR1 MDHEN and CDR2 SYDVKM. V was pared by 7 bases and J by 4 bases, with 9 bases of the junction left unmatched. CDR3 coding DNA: TGTGCCAGCACCTGGGGGGGAGGAGGCACCGGGGAGCTGTTTTTT. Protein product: CASTWGGGGTGELFF.

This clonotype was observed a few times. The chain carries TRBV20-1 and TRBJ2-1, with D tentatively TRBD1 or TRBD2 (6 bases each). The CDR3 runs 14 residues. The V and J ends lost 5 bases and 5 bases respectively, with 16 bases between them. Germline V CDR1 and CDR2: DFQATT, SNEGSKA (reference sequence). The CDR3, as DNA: TGCAGTGCTTGGGCTTCGGGGGCGGACAATGAGCAGTTCTTC. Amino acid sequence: CSAWASGADNEQFF.

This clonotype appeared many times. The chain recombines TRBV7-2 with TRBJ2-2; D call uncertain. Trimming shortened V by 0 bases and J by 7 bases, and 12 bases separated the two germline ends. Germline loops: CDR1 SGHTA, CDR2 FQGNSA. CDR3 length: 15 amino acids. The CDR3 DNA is TGTGCCAGCAGCTTAGCGACGGGCGTGGGCGGGGAGCTGTTTTTT. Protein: CASSLATGVGGELFF.

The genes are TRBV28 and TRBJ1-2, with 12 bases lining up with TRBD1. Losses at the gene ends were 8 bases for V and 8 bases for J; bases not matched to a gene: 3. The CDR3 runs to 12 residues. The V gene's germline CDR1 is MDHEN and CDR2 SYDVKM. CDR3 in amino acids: CASGDRGRGYTF. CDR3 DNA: TGTGCCAGCGGGGACAGGGGGCGCGGCTACACCTTC.

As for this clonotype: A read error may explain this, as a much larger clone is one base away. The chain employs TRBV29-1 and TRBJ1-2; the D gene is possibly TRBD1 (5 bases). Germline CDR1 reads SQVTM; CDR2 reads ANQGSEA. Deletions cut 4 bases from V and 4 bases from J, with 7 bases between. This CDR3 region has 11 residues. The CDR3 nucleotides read TGCAGCGTTGGACAGAGCTATGGCTACACCTTC. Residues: CSVGQSYGYTF.

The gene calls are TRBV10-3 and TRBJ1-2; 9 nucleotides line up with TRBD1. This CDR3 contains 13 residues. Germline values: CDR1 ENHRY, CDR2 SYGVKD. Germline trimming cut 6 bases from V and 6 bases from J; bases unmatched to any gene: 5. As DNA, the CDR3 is TGTGCCATCAGCGGGGACAGGGAGGATGGCTACACCTTC. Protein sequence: CAISGDREDGYTF.

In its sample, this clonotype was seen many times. The CDR3, as DNA: TGTGCCAGCAGTGAAGGTACAGGGACCGTTTACGAGCAGTACTTC. Residues: CASSEGTGTVYEQYF. V gene TRBV6-1 combines with J gene TRBJ2-7; a possible D gene is TRBD1 (6 bases). CDR3 size: 15 residues. Per the germline V gene, CDR1 is MNHNS and CDR2 is SASEGT. The V and J ends lost 1 base and 4 bases respectively, with 14 bases between them.

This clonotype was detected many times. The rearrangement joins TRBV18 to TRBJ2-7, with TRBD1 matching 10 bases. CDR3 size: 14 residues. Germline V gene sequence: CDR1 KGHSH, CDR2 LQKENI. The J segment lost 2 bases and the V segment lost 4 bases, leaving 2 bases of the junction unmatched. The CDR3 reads CASSRDRGTYEQYF. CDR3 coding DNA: TGTGCCAGCTCACGGGACAGGGGCACCTACGAGCAGTACTTC.

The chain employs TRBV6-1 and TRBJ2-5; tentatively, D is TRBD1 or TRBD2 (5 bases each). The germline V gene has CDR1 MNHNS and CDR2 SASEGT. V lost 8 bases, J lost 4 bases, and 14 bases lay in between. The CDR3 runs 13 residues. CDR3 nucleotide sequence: TGTGCCAGCCGTCGGACTCAGGGAGAGACCCAGTACTTC. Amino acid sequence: CASRRTQGETQYF.

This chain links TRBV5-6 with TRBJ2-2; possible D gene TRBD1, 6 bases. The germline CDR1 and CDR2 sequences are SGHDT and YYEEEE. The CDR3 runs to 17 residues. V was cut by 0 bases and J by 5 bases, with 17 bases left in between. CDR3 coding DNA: TGTGCCAGCAGCTTGGGGGCGATCAGGGGACGGACCGGGGAGCTGTTTTTT. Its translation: CASSLGAIRGRTGELFF.

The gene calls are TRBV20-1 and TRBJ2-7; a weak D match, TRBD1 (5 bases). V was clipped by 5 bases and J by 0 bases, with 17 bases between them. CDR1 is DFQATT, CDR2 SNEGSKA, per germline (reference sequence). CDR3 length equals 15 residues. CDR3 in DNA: TGCAGTGCTTATCGGGCAGGGAAAAACTCCTACGAGCAGTACTTC. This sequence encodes CSAYRAGKNSYEQYF.